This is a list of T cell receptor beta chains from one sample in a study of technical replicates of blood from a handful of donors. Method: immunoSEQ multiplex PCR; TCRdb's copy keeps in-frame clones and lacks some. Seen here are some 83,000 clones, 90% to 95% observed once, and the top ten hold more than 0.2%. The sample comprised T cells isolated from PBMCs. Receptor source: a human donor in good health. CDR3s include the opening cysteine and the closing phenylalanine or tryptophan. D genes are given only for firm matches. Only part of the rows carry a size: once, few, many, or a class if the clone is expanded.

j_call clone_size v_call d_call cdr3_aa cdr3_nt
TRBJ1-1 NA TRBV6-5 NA CASRAGIITEAFF TGTGCCAGCAGGGCAGGGATCATTACTGAAGCTTTCTTT
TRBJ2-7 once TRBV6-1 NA CASRSFYEQYF TGTGCCAGCAGATCTTTCTACGAGCAGTACTTC
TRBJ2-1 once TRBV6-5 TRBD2 CASTRPGTNYNEQFF TGTGCCAGCACGCGCCCCGGGACTAACTACAATGAGCAGTTCTTC
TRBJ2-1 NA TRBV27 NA CASSLFFSLDGRETNEQFF TGTGCCAGCAGTTTATTCTTTTCGTTGGACGGCCGGGAGACAAATGAGCAGTTCTTC
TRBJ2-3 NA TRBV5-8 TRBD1 CASSPGTASTDTQYF TGTGCCAGCAGCCCCGGGACAGCGAGCACAGATACGCAGTATTTT
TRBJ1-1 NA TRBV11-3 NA CASSPGQNTEAFF TGTGCCAGCAGCCCCGGACAGAACACTGAAGCTTTCTTT
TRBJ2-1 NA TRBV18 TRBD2 CASSPENSGGSSYNEQFF TGTGCCAGCTCACCCGAAAATAGCGGGGGGAGCTCCTACAATGAGCAGTTCTTC
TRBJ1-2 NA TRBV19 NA CASRTGDYGYTF TGTGCCAGTAGAACGGGAGACTATGGCTACACCTTC
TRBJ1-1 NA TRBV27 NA CASSLAGPMGTEAFF TGTGCCAGCAGTTTAGCGGGCCCAATGGGCACTGAAGCTTTCTTT
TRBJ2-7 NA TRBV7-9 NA CASSFGDYEQYF TGTGCCAGCAGCTTCGGGGACTACGAGCAGTACTTC
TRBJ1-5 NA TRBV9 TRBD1 CASNRGQLGQPQHF TGTGCCAGTAACAGGGGGCAGCTGGGTCAGCCCCAGCATTTT
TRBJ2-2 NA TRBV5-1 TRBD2 CASSLRSRTSGGRGVGELFF TGCGCCAGCAGCTTAAGATCCCGGACTAGCGGGGGAAGGGGCGTCGGGGAGCTGTTTTTT
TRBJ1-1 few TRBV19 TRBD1 CASSMGQGVTEAFF TGTGCCAGTAGTATGGGACAGGGGGTCACTGAAGCTTTCTTT
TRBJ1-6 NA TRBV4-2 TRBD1 CASSQDSGTGLNSPLHF TGTGCCAGCAGCCAAGACTCTGGGACAGGCCTAAATTCACCCCTCCACTTT